The present T cell receptor (beta chain) was sequenced within a study of PD-L1 blockade in urothelial cancer. Measured with immunoSEQ multiplex PCR; TCRdb has only the in-frame clones, and not every one. The table includes roughly 54,000 clones, roughly nine tenths detected once. This CDR3 region has 14 residues. V trimming: 6 bases; J trimming: 7 bases; junction bases outside the gene matches: 11. Time point reported: pretreatment peripheral blood. The TCR comes from an older woman with urothelial cancer. The chain carries TRBV23-1 and TRBJ1-1; 7 bases are a match to TRBD1. TRBV23-1 is labeled an ORF, and its function is uncertain. Sequenced here: PBMCs, sampled around atezolizumab (anti-PD-L1) treatment. CDR3 amino acids: CASRREGTAIEAFF. CDR3 DNA sequence: TGCGCCAGCAGGCGAGAAGGGACAGCAATTGAAGCTTTCTTT.